These 15 T cell receptor beta chains were sequenced from one sample in a study of OX40 agonist ivuxolimab in advanced cancers. The table came from immunoSEQ multiplex PCR; TCRdb's copy has only in-frame clones and leaves some out. The profile shows 74,000 or so clones, roughly 86% of them singletons. The sample consisted of CD4+ or CD8+ T cells sorted from blood, taken in a trial of the OX40 agonist ivuxolimab. All receptors come from an adult with an advanced solid tumor such as melanoma, head and neck, liver or kidney cancer.

This clone came up a few times. This chain uses TRBV7-8 with TRBJ1-4; TRBD1 matches 7 bases. There are 16 residues in the CDR3. The ends lost 3 bases at V and 0 bases at J; junction bases unmatched: 4. CDR1 and CDR2 (germline): SGHVS, FQNEAQ. CDR3 residues: CASSLTGSPTNEKLFF. DNA for the CDR3: TGTGCCAGCAGCTTGACAGGGAGCCCAACTAATGAAAAACTGTTTTTT. Full variable domain (missing parts from reference TRBV7-8 and TRBJ1-4): GAGVSQSPRYKVAKRGQDVALRCDPISGHVSLFWYQQALGQGPEFLTYFQNEAQLDKSGLPSDRFFAERPEGSVSTLKIQRTQQEDSAVYLCASSLTGSPTNEKLFFGSGTQLSVL.

The J gene is TRBJ2-3, the V gene TRBV30; D is unclear. The CDR3 contains 17 residues. The V end was cut by 5 bases, the J end by 0 bases, with 21 bases between. Germline CDR1 is GTSNPN and CDR2 is SVGIG (reference sequence). The CDR3 sequence: CAWGSSSPENSTDTQYF. DNA of the CDR3: TGTGCCTGGGGTTCGAGTTCTCCAGAAAATAGCACAGATACGCAGTATTTT.

The J gene is TRBJ2-7, the V gene TRBV15; D may be TRBD1 (6 bases). The CDR3 sequence is 12 residues long. The V gene's germline CDR1 is LNHNV and CDR2 YYDKDF (reference sequence). V lost 4 bases and J lost 5, with 9 bases in between. CDR3 coding DNA: TGTGCCACCAGCATACAGGGAGACGAGCAGTACTTC. Translated: CATSIQGDEQYF.

The J gene is TRBJ1-3, the V gene TRBV29-1; D call uncertain. Germline CDR1 is SQVTM and CDR2 is ANQGSEA. The CDR3 has 12 amino acids. V lost 7 bases, J lost 0 bases, and 7 bases lay in between. The CDR3 loop reads CSGTSSGNTIYF. CDR3 in DNA: TGCAGCGGAACTAGCTCTGGAAACACCATATATTTT.

The chain recombines TRBV28 with TRBJ2-7, with TRBD1 matching over 7 bases. This CDR3 region has 18 residues. J lost 0 bases, V lost 2 bases, and 13 bases had no gene match. Per the germline V gene, CDR1 is MDHEN and CDR2 is SYDVKM. CDR3 in amino acids: CASSLLGRQGTLSYEQYF. CDR3 in DNA: TGTGCCAGCAGTTTACTGGGTCGACAGGGAACCCTCTCCTACGAGCAGTACTTC.

The V and J genes are TRBV29-1 and TRBJ1-1; 11 bases align to TRBD1. Germline V gene lookup returns CDR1 SQVTM and CDR2 ANQGSEA. The CDR3 consists of 14 residues. J lost 4 bases, V lost 7 bases, and 8 bases had no gene match. The CDR3 reads CSAPGTGGSTEAFF. DNA for the CDR3: TGCAGCGCCCCCGGGACAGGGGGTAGCACTGAAGCTTTCTTT.

The genes are TRBV5-1 and TRBJ1-1; D is perhaps TRBD1 (5 bases). The CDR3 is 15 amino acids. Germline V gene data show CDR1 as SGHRS and CDR2 as YFSETQ. V was trimmed by 4 bases and J by 6 bases, leaving 19 bases between them. The CDR3 nucleotides read TGCGCCAGCAGCCCTCGGGACGGGTGGGCTGCTGAAGCTTTCTTT. Its protein is CASSPRDGWAAEAFF.

The chain employs TRBV10-3 and TRBJ1-1; 11 nucleotides match TRBD1. With 8 bases clipped from V and 4 bases from J, the junction kept 9 bases outside the gene matches. CDR1 is ENHRY and CDR2 is SYGVKD in the germline V gene. The CDR3 contains 15 residues. CDR3 amino acids: CAIWTGGLFATEAFF. In nucleotides, the CDR3 is TGTGCCATCTGGACAGGGGGCCTTTTCGCCACTGAAGCTTTCTTT.

A few counts support this clone. The J gene is TRBJ2-1, the V gene TRBV5-1; the match to TRBD2 covers 13 bases. With V trimmed by 3 bases and J by 0 bases, 9 bases remained unmatched. This CDR3 comprises 19 residues. Germline-derived CDR1 and CDR2 are SGHRS and YFSETQ. The CDR3 DNA reads as TGCGCCAGCAGCTCTCCCGGGACTAGCGGGGCGAGCTCCTACAATGAGCAGTTCTTC. This sequence encodes CASSSPGTSGASSYNEQFF.

J is TRBJ2-7 and V is TRBV28, with D possibly being TRBD1 (5 bases). Trimming removed 1 base at V and 3 bases at J, with 16 bases between. Germline lookup yields CDR1 MDHEN and CDR2 SYDVKM. The CDR3 consists of 16 residues. DNA of the CDR3: TGTGCCAGCAGTTTATCAGGCAGGGTGATAAACTACGAGCAGTACTTC. It yields the protein CASSLSGRVINYEQYF.

CDR3 nucleotides: TGCGCCAGCAGCTTGTCACCGGAGGCCCCCAATGAGCAGTTCTTC. It codes for CASSLSPEAPNEQFF. The chain employs TRBV5-1 and TRBJ2-1, with D possibly matching TRBD2 (5 bases). V was shortened by 1 base and J by 6 bases, with 14 bases between the two germline ends. Germline lookup yields CDR1 SGHRS and CDR2 YFSETQ. There are 15 residues in the CDR3.

This chain connects TRBV4-3 to TRBJ2-5; maybe TRBD2 (6 bases). CDR3 length: 15 amino acids. The V end was cut by 0 bases, the J end by 5 bases, with 13 bases between. Germline V CDR1 and CDR2: LGHNA, YSLEER. The CDR3: CASSQDRVRGETQYF. In DNA form, the CDR3 reads TGCGCCAGCAGCCAAGACAGGGTTCGGGGGGAGACCCAGTACTTC.

This clone was recorded a few times. V is TRBV5-4 and J is TRBJ1-2, with D unclear. V was cut by 4 bases and J by 2 bases, with 15 bases left in between. The CDR3 runs to 15 residues. Germline lookup yields CDR1 SGHNT and CDR2 YYREEE (reference sequence). The CDR3 DNA reads TGTGCCAGCAGCCAGGAGGTAGCGGCGAACTATGGCTACACCTTC. Translating it yields CASSQEVAANYGYTF.

This clone was recorded only once. The chain employs TRBV5-1 and TRBJ2-1, with D perhaps matching TRBD1 or TRBD2 (5 bases each). This CDR3 has 14 amino acids. V was pared by 1 base and J by 8 bases, with 13 bases between. CDR1 is SGHRS, CDR2 YFSETQ, per germline. The CDR3 loop is CASSLKALGDEQFF. The CDR3 DNA reads TGCGCCAGCAGCTTGAAGGCCTTGGGGGATGAGCAGTTCTTC.

This rearrangement joins TRBV9 to TRBJ1-1, with 7 bases identical to TRBD1. The CDR3 runs to 15 residues. Germline assignment: CDR1 SGDLS and CDR2 YYNGEE. The trim removed 0 bases at V and 5 bases at J, leaving 7 bases unmatched. The chain's CDR3 is CASSVEVTGWTEAFF. Written as DNA, the CDR3 is TGTGCCAGCAGCGTAGAAGTGACAGGGTGGACTGAAGCTTTCTTT.